This TCR beta chain came from a study of T cell responses to AZD1222 COVID-19 vaccine. Data came from immunoSEQ multiplex PCR; TCRdb stores just in-frame clones and leaves some out. The table includes around 200,000 clones, around 94% detected once. The CDR3 is 18 residues long. Germline CDR1 and CDR2: SGHTS and YDEGEE. V lost 4 bases to trimming and J lost 4 bases; unmatched junction nucleotides: 9. Study findings and constraints: Clonal diversity may have been underestimated in mostly white British donors. Unmutated regions of variants are reportedly targeted by nearly half of spike-specific TCRs.

Regarding this clone: What it binds is unknown.

The V gene is TRBV5-8, the J gene TRBJ2-2; 14 bases map to TRBD2. Sequenced here: peripheral blood, sampled 28 days after the second AZD1222 dose. This clonotype was obtained from an adult who received the AZD1222 COVID-19 vaccine. DNA of the CDR3: TGTGCCAGCAGCCCGTGGACTAGCGGGGGGACCAGCACCGGGGAGCTGTTTTTT. Its translation: CASSPWTSGGTSTGELFF. Based on the CDR3 plus reference TRBV5-8 and TRBJ2-2, the full variable domain is EAGVTQSPTHLIKTRGQQATLRCSPISGHTSVYWYQQALGLGLQFLLWYDEGEERNRGNFPPRFSGRQFPNYSSELNVNALELEDSALYLCASSPWTSGGTSTGELFFGEGSRLTVL.